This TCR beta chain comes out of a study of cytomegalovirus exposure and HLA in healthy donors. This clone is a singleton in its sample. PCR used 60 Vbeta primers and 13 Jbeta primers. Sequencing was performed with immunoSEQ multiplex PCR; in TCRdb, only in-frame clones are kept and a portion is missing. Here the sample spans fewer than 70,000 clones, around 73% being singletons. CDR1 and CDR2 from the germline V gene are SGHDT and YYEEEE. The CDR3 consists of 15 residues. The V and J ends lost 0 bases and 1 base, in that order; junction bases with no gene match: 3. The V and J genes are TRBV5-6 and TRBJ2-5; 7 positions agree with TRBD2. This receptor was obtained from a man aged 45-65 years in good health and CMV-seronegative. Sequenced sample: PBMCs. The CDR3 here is CASSLVAGVQETQYF. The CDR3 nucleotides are TGTGCCAGCAGCTTGGTCGCGGGGGTCCAAGAGACCCAGTACTTC.